This is a list of T cell receptor beta chains from one sample in a study of CD8+ T cells in alopecia areata. Only in-frame clones appear in the TCRdb table, and some are missing; sequencing was by immunoSEQ multiplex PCR. Of over 150,000 clones in the sample, 53% were seen once. The sample in question was CD8+ T cells sorted from blood, obtained at week 24, from a patient treated with tofacitinib. The receptors stem from a human donor with alopecia areata. Each CDR3 is given with its conserved first and last residue. Fields, in order: D gene, clone size, V gene, J gene, CDR3 protein, CDR3 DNA. A D gene is named only where the DNA matches it firmly. Clone size is stated in some rows and not others, as once, few, many or a class when expanded.

-	-	TRBV6-5	TRBJ2-3	CASSYTTSTDTQYF	TGTGCCAGCAGTTATACAACGAGCACAGATACGCAGTATTTT
-	-	TRBV4-1	TRBJ2-7	CASSQDGSYEQYF	TGCGCCAGCAGCCAAGACGGTTCCTACGAGCAGTACTTC
TRBD1	-	TRBV19	TRBJ2-7	CASSFLGTGGSKSYEQYF	TGTGCCAGTAGTTTTTTAGGGACAGGGGGCAGCAAGAGCTACGAGCAGTACTTC
-	-	TRBV9	TRBJ2-1	CASSADLGANNEQFF	TGTGCCAGCAGCGCCGACCTGGGGGCCAACAATGAGCAGTTCTTC
TRBD1	few	TRBV10-3	TRBJ2-5	CAIGIRTGISGETQYF	TGTGCCATCGGGATCAGGACAGGGATAAGTGGGGAGACCCAGTACTTC
-	-	TRBV27	TRBJ1-2	CASSQGRNYGYTF	TGTGCCAGCAGTCAGGGGCGGAACTATGGCTACACCTTC
-	-	TRBV6-1	TRBJ2-1	CASISGGPEQFF	TGTGCCAGCATTTCGGGCGGACCCGAGCAGTTCTTC
-	few	TRBV29-1	TRBJ1-2	CSVEQPSPGVGYGYTF	TGCAGCGTTGAACAACCCTCACCAGGGGTGGGCTATGGCTACACCTTC
-	few	TRBV7-9	TRBJ2-1	CASSSRVSGSYNEQFF	TGTGCCAGCAGCTCCCGGGTGTCCGGCTCCTACAATGAGCAGTTCTTC
-	-	TRBV2	TRBJ1-1	CASSESPGRSTEAFF	TGTGCCAGCAGTGAAAGCCCGGGGCGGTCGACTGAAGCTTTCTTT
TRBD2	few	TRBV2	TRBJ2-1	CASSVGLAGRYNEQFF	TGTGCCAGCAGTGTAGGTCTAGCGGGGAGGTACAATGAGCAGTTCTTC
-	-	TRBV13	TRBJ2-7	CASSLGLVERDGDEQYF	TGTGCCAGCAGCTTAGGCCTAGTTGAACGGGACGGCGACGAGCAGTACTTC
-	once	TRBV19	TRBJ2-5	CASSLRNQETQYF	TGTGCCAGTAGTCTACGGAACCAAGAGACCCAGTACTTC
TRBD1	-	TRBV4-1	TRBJ2-7	CASSQGQGPTYEQYF	TGCGCCAGCAGCCAAGGACAGGGCCCTACCTACGAGCAGTACTTC
-	few	TRBV29-1	TRBJ1-1	CSVGRSGEAFF	TGCAGCGTTGGACGGAGTGGCGAAGCTTTCTTT
TRBD1	few	TRBV13	TRBJ2-7	CASSPNGDSYEQYF	TGTGCCAGCAGCCCCAACGGGGACAGCTACGAGCAGTACTTC
TRBD1	-	TRBV7-8	TRBJ2-1	CASSGRDRGGNEQFF	TGTGCCAGCAGCGGCCGGGACAGGGGTGGCAATGAGCAGTTCTTC
-	-	TRBV4-3	TRBJ2-5	CASSQDYNGEETQYF	TGCGCCAGCAGCCAAGATTACAACGGAGAAGAGACCCAGTACTTC
-	-	TRBV7-2	TRBJ2-7	CASSSGARSESSYEQYF	TGTGCCAGCAGCTCAGGCGCCAGAAGTGAAAGCTCCTACGAGCAGTACTTC
TRBD1	few	TRBV29-1	TRBJ1-2	CSVVPGQGRNYGYTF	TGCAGCGTTGTGCCCGGACAGGGTAGGAACTATGGCTACACCTTC
TRBD2	few	TRBV5-1	TRBJ2-1	CASSLASGGADEQFF	TGCGCCAGCAGCTTGGCTAGCGGGGGGGCGGATGAGCAGTTCTTC
-	-	TRBV30	TRBJ2-3	CACGGTTQYF	TGTGCCTGTGGGGGCACTACGCAGTATTTT
-	-	TRBV29-1	TRBJ1-1	CSVGQAEAFF	TGCAGCGTTGGACAGGCCGAAGCTTTCTTT